Below are 32 T cell receptor beta chains sequenced from a single sample in a study of T cell responses to AZD1222 COVID-19 vaccine. TCRdb's table, derived via immunoSEQ multiplex PCR, lists solely in-frame clones and lacks some. This sample has around 95,000 clones, with roughly 90% found just once. The source material was peripheral blood, sampled on day 0 of AZD1222 vaccination. The receptor set was obtained from an adult in good health.

The gene calls are TRBV29-1 and TRBJ1-2; 7 positions match TRBD1. Germline values: CDR1 SQVTM, CDR2 ANQGSEA. The CDR3 is made up of 15 amino acids. The V and J ends lost 7 bases and 5 bases, in that order; junction bases with no gene match: 16. The CDR3, as DNA: TGCAGCGCTGGGCCAGCTGGACAGGCGGCTTATGGCTACACCTTC. This codes for CSAGPAGQAAYGYTF.

This chain uses TRBV19 with TRBJ2-7; TRBD1 matches at 9 bases. Germline-derived CDR1 and CDR2 are LNHDA and SQIVND (reference sequence). With 4 bases clipped from V and 4 bases from J, the junction kept 8 bases outside the gene matches. The CDR3 has 15 amino acids. The CDR3 sequence is CASSNTLDRGYEQYF. CDR3 in DNA: TGTGCCAGTAGTAATACCTTGGACAGGGGATACGAGCAGTACTTC.

The rearrangement links TRBV5-8 to TRBJ2-2; 9 bases map to TRBD1. CDR1 and CDR2 (germline): SGHTS, YDEGEE. The CDR3 covers 15 residues. V dropped 4 bases and J dropped 5; count of bases not matched to a gene: 6. The CDR3 DNA sequence: TGTGCCAGCAGCCGCGGGACAGGGAGAACCGGGGAGCTGTTTTTT. It specifies CASSRGTGRTGELFF.

The rearrangement links TRBV29-1 to TRBJ1-2; D may be TRBD1 (6 bases). Trimming stripped 7 bases from V and 6 bases from J, with 18 bases between. This CDR3 spans 13 amino acids. Germline values: CDR1 SQVTM, CDR2 ANQGSEA. CDR3 DNA: TGCAGCGGAATCATACAGGGTCCAAATGGCTACACCTTC. Its translation is CSGIIQGPNGYTF. The full variable domain, in which reference TRBV29-1 and TRBJ1-2 provide the parts outside the CDR3, is SAVISQKPSRDICQRGTSLTIQCQVDSQVTMMFWYRQQPGQSLTLIATANQGSEATYESGFVIDKFPISRPNLTFSTLTVSNMSPEDSSIYLCSGIIQGPNGYTFGSGTRLTVV.

The chain combines TRBV5-1 with TRBJ2-1; the D is unclear. Germline V gene data show CDR1 as SGHRS and CDR2 as YFSETQ. V was shortened by 0 bases and J by 6 bases, with 16 bases between the two germline ends. The CDR3 loop spans 16 amino acids. CDR3 in DNA: TGCGCCAGCAGCTTGGGTACTGTGATAGCTGGCAATGAGCAGTTCTTC. This sequence encodes CASSLGTVIAGNEQFF.

This chain links TRBV7-2 with TRBJ2-2; D remains unclear. V was shortened by 7 bases and J by 1 base, with 10 bases between the two germline ends. Per germline, CDR1 SGHTA and CDR2 FQGNSA. The CDR3 runs 14 residues. The CDR3 sequence: CASKRQRNTGELFF. CDR3 bases: TGTGCCAGCAAAAGGCAGCGGAACACCGGGGAGCTGTTTTTT.

V and J are TRBV2 and TRBJ2-7; D gene ambiguous. This CDR3 contains 12 residues. V was shortened by 3 bases and J by 4 bases, with 7 bases between the two germline ends. Germline CDR1 and CDR2: SNHLY and FYNNEI. CDR3 in amino acids: CASSDDNYEQYF. The CDR3 coding sequence is TGTGCCAGCAGTGACGACAATTACGAGCAGTACTTC.

V and J are TRBV14 and TRBJ2-1; possibly TRBD1 for D (6 bases). The CDR3 is made up of 16 amino acids. The germline CDR1 and CDR2 sequences are SGHDN and FVKESK. The V and J ends lost 0 bases and 0 bases respectively, with 9 bases between them. CDR3 bases: TGTGCCAGCAGCCAAGACAGGGGATTCTCCTACAATGAGCAGTTCTTC. Its protein product is CASSQDRGFSYNEQFF. The full variable domain, rest sourced from reference TRBV14 and TRBJ2-1, is EAGVTQFPSHSVIEKGQTVTLRCDPISGHDNLYWYRRVMGKEIKFLLHFVKESKQDESGMPNNRFLAERTGGTYSTLKVQPAELEDSGVYFCASSQDRGFSYNEQFFGPGTRLTVL.

The gene calls are TRBV12-3 or TRBV12-4 and TRBJ1-1; 9 bases fit TRBD1. With 6 bases clipped from V and 11 bases from J, the junction kept 7 bases outside the gene matches. This CDR3 contains 12 residues. CDR3: CASSLQGAGAFF. CDR3 DNA sequence: TGTGCCAGCAGCCTACAGGGGGCTGGTGCTTTCTTT.

This clone was observed a handful of times. V and J are TRBV18 and TRBJ1-1; tentative D call: TRBD1 (6 bases). From germline, CDR1 is KGHSH and CDR2 LQKENI. V was clipped by 2 bases and J by 5 bases, with 9 bases between them. CDR3 size: 13 residues. CDR3 nucleotide sequence: TGTGCCAGCTCACCAACACAGGGTACTGAAGCTTTCTTT. It codes for CASSPTQGTEAFF.

This clone was found once. V gene TRBV5-1 combines with J gene TRBJ1-4; a weak D match, TRBD1 (6 bases). The CDR3 contains 14 residues. Per the germline V gene, CDR1 is SGHRS and CDR2 is YFSETQ. The V gene lost 0 bases and the J gene lost 6 bases, with 9 bases spanning the gap. CDR3 protein: CASSLDGGDEKLFF. CDR3 coding DNA: TGCGCCAGCAGCTTGGATGGGGGCGATGAAAAACTGTTTTTT.

To note about this clone: The same CDR3 also results from other DNA sequences found in this sample. The V call is TRBV9, the J call TRBJ2-5; the D gene is possibly TRBD2 (5 bases). The germline V gene encodes CDR1 SGDLS and CDR2 YYNGEE. The CDR3 consists of 14 residues. The V end was cut by 0 bases, the J end by 5 bases, with 11 bases between. The CDR3 is CASSVGGRGETQYF. The CDR3, as DNA: TGTGCCAGCAGCGTAGGGGGTAGAGGGGAGACCCAGTACTTC.

J is TRBJ2-3 and V is TRBV2, with TRBD2 as a possible D gene (6 bases). Trimming pared 4 bases from V and 4 bases from J, leaving 18 bases between. Germline V gives CDR1 SNHLY, CDR2 FYNNEI. The CDR3 extends over 16 amino acids. The CDR3 bases are TGTGCCAGCAGTGGGTTGAGCGGGCAAGCCTCAGATACGCAGTATTTT. It translates to CASSGLSGQASDTQYF.

This clone was detected only a few times. V gene TRBV30 combines with J gene TRBJ2-2; maybe TRBD2 (5 bases). The ends were cut back, 2 bases at V and 4 bases at J, with 20 bases in the middle. Germline V gives CDR1 GTSNPN, CDR2 SVGIG (reference sequence). The CDR3 is 17 amino acids. CDR3 sequence: CAWSFIGFGKSTGELFF. DNA of the CDR3: TGTGCCTGGAGTTTCATAGGGTTCGGGAAGAGCACCGGGGAGCTGTTTTTT.

This rearrangement joins TRBV25-1 to TRBJ1-2; D is ambiguous. Germline V CDR1 and CDR2: MGHDK, SYGVNS. The V gene lost 6 bases and the J gene lost 0 bases, with 11 bases spanning the gap. The CDR3 loop spans 14 amino acids. The CDR3 DNA follows: TGTGCCAGCAGGGCACCGGGATCTAACTATGGCTACACCTTC. It yields the protein CASRAPGSNYGYTF.

The chain couples TRBV9 to TRBJ1-2, with no clear D. The CDR3 has 14 amino acids. Trimming pared 5 bases from V and 0 bases from J, leaving 11 bases between. CDR1 is SGDLS and CDR2 is YYNGEE in the germline V gene. CDR3 amino acids: CASRPWRANYGYTF. For the CDR3, the DNA is TGTGCCAGCAGGCCCTGGCGGGCTAACTATGGCTACACCTTC.

In nucleotides, the CDR3 is TGTGCCAGTAGTTTTCGTGGGGAAATCAATGAGCAGTTCTTC. It encodes CASSFRGEINEQFF. The chain has TRBV19 and TRBJ2-1; D gene uncertain. This CDR3 has 14 residues. Trimming left V 5 bases short and J 6 bases short, with 14 bases between. Germline CDR1 reads LNHDA; CDR2 reads SQIVND (reference sequence).

This clone occurred once. This rearrangement joins TRBV18 to TRBJ1-2, with 7 bases identical to TRBD1. The length of the CDR3 is 12 residues. The germline CDR1 and CDR2 sequences are KGHSH and LQKENI. The J segment lost 3 bases and the V segment lost 5 bases, leaving 0 bases of the junction unmatched. CDR3 protein: CASSTGDYGYTF. DNA for the CDR3: TGTGCCAGCTCAACAGGGGACTATGGCTACACCTTC.

The J gene is TRBJ2-2, the V gene TRBV9, with 8 bases that match TRBD2. This CDR3 region has 17 residues. J lost 0 bases, V lost 3 bases, and 7 bases had no gene match. In germline, CDR1 is SGDLS, CDR2 YYNGEE. The CDR3 DNA sequence: TGTGCCAGCAGCGCCGCCGGGGGGGTTCCGAACACCGGGGAGCTGTTTTTT. This codes for CASSAAGGVPNTGELFF. Supplemented by reference TRBV9 and TRBJ2-2, the full variable domain reads DSGVTQTPKHLITATGQRVTLRCSPRSGDLSVYWYQQSLDQGLQFLIQYYNGEERAKGNILERFSAQQFPDLHSELNLSSLELGDSALYFCASSAAGGVPNTGELFFGEGSRLTVL.

This chain links TRBV15 with TRBJ1-4; D is perhaps TRBD1 (6 bases). This CDR3 contains 15 residues. V was shortened by 0 bases and J by 5 bases, with 10 bases between the two germline ends. Germline CDR1 and CDR2: LNHNV and YYDKDF (reference sequence). The CDR3 DNA is TGTGCCACCAGCAGAGACGCTCAGGGGAATGAAAAACTGTTTTTT. Protein sequence: CATSRDAQGNEKLFF.

This clone has only a few counts. The sample contains more than one DNA sequence encoding this CDR3. The chain recombines TRBV7-9 with TRBJ2-7; D not resolved. This CDR3 spans 12 amino acids. Trimming cost V 5 bases and J 4 bases, with 9 bases left between them. Germline V gene sequence: CDR1 SEHNR, CDR2 FQNEAQ (reference sequence). The CDR3 bases are TGTGCCAGCAGCCTGGTGGGTTACGAGCAGTACTTC. Its translation: CASSLVGYEQYF.

The chain employs TRBV28 and TRBJ2-7; 8 bases fit TRBD2. Trimming cost V 2 bases and J 1 base; bases outside gene matches: 7. The CDR3 spans 16 residues. CDR1 is MDHEN, CDR2 SYDVKM, per germline. CDR3 sequence reads: CASSLSGSGRSYEQYF. The DNA of the CDR3 is TGTGCCAGCAGTTTAAGTGGCAGCGGGAGATCCTACGAGCAGTACTTC.

The genes are TRBV6-5 and TRBJ2-1; 7 bases fit TRBD1. Germline V gene sequence: CDR1 MNHEY, CDR2 SVGAGI. With 6 bases clipped from V and 9 bases from J, the junction kept 8 bases outside the gene matches. CDR3 length: 13 amino acids. This chain's CDR3 is CASRVIGQAEQFF. Here the CDR3 DNA reads TGTGCCAGCAGAGTAATCGGACAGGCTGAGCAGTTCTTC.

This CDR3 is CASRPGQGLTYEQYF. The CDR3 region has the DNA TGTGCCAGTAGACCCGGACAGGGCCTAACCTACGAGCAGTACTTC. The chain is built from TRBV19 and TRBJ2-7, with TRBD1 identical over 8 bases. The V segment lost 6 bases and the J segment 2 bases; nucleotides outside the gene matches: 9. Germline V gene lookup returns CDR1 LNHDA and CDR2 SQIVND (reference sequence). The CDR3 has 15 amino acids. Drawing the rest from reference TRBV19 and TRBJ2-7, the complete variable domain is DGGITQSPKYLFRKEGQNVTLSCEQNLNHDAMYWYRQDPGQGLRLIYYSQIVNDFQKGDIAEGYSVSREKKESFPLTVTSAQKNPTAFYLCASRPGQGLTYEQYFGPGTRLTVT.

The CDR3 nucleotides are TGTGCCAGCAGTTTATCTGGACGTGAAGCTTTCTTT. Translated: CASSLSGREAFF. The chain employs TRBV28 and TRBJ1-1; D not resolved. Trimming removed 1 base at V and 7 bases at J, with 7 bases between. The germline V gene has CDR1 MDHEN and CDR2 SYDVKM. The CDR3 consists of 12 residues.

This clone was seen once. The V call is TRBV7-2, the J call TRBJ1-3, with 9 bases fitting TRBD1. Germline V gives CDR1 SGHTA, CDR2 FQGNSA. This CDR3 region has 16 residues. After removal of 4 bases from V and 4 bases from J, the junction contained 8 bases not matched to a gene. This CDR3 reads CASSSPGQGSGNTIYF. In nucleotides, the CDR3 is TGTGCCAGCAGCTCACCGGGACAGGGATCAGGAAACACCATATATTTT.

The chain recombines TRBV6-1 with TRBJ2-2, with TRBD2 identical over 9 bases. Germline lookup yields CDR1 MNHNS and CDR2 SASEGT. The CDR3 sequence is 16 residues long. The trim removed 4 bases at V and 5 bases at J, leaving 8 bases unmatched. The CDR3 here is CASSGSPGLATGELFF. Here the CDR3 DNA reads TGTGCCAGCAGTGGATCTCCGGGACTAGCTACCGGGGAGCTGTTTTTT.

With regard to this clone: The same CDR3 can be traced to other DNA sequences in this sample. The chain has TRBV5-1 and TRBJ2-3; the D is unclear. The germline CDR1 and CDR2 sequences are SGHRS and YFSETQ. The V gene lost 0 bases and the J gene lost 0 bases, with 8 bases spanning the gap. The CDR3 consists of 15 residues. CDR3 in amino acids: CASSLGTFSTDTQYF. The CDR3 DNA sequence: TGCGCCAGCAGCTTGGGGACCTTTAGCACAGATACGCAGTATTTT.

This chain joins TRBV5-4 and TRBJ1-1; 10 nucleotides agree with TRBD1. The CDR3 is 17 residues long. Losses at the gene ends were 4 bases for V and 4 bases for J; bases not matched to a gene: 13. Germline-derived CDR1 and CDR2 are SGHNT and YYREEE (reference sequence). CDR3 nucleotide sequence: TGTGCCAGCAGCCCGAGGACAGGGGGATATTCGAGCACTGAAGCTTTCTTT. Protein sequence: CASSPRTGGYSSTEAFF.

The chain uses TRBV4-2 and TRBJ2-5; D is possibly TRBD2 (6 bases). Germline V gene data show CDR1 as LGHNA and CDR2 as YNFKEQ. V was cut by 3 bases and J by 2 bases, with 10 bases left in between. The CDR3 covers 14 residues. Written as DNA, the CDR3 is TGTGCCAGCAGCCATACGCGGGGTCAAGAGACCCAGTACTTC. Encoded protein: CASSHTRGQETQYF.

This rearrangement joins TRBV6-2 or TRBV6-3 to TRBJ2-5; no reliable D call. CDR1 and CDR2 from the germline V gene are MNHEY and SVGEGT. Trimming shortened V by 3 bases and J by 5 bases, and 7 bases separated the two germline ends. The CDR3 covers 12 residues. The CDR3 here is CASSYFRETQYF. The CDR3 DNA sequence: TGTGCCAGCAGTTATTTCCGGGAGACCCAGTACTTC.

In this sample, this clone turned up a few times. The genes are TRBV5-1 and TRBJ1-1; TRBD1 is a possible D gene (6 bases). V was shortened by 2 bases and J by 2 bases, with 10 bases between the two germline ends. Germline V lookup: CDR1 SGHRS, CDR2 YFSETQ. This CDR3 spans 14 amino acids. CDR3: CASSFGTINTEAFF. In DNA form, the CDR3 reads TGCGCCAGCAGCTTCGGGACAATTAACACTGAAGCTTTCTTT.